This entry lists 7 T cell receptor beta chains sequenced from one sample in a study of blood T cell repertoires in COVID-19. Using immunoSEQ multiplex PCR, the repertoire was profiled, and TCRdb retains in-frame clones only, with some absent. The data contain under 70,000 clones, over 75% of them singletons. The sequencing sample was made of peripheral blood. Receptor source: a woman aged 18-29 years with acute or convalescent COVID-19.

The chain carries TRBV7-2 and TRBJ2-3; perhaps TRBD2 as D (6 bases). Trimming stripped 3 bases from V and 4 bases from J, with 11 bases between. Germline V CDR1 and CDR2: SGHTA, FQGNSA. The CDR3 runs to 14 residues. The CDR3 protein is CASSLSSSADTQYF. The CDR3, as DNA: TGTGCCAGCAGCTTGAGTTCTAGCGCAGATACGCAGTATTTT.

This chain joins TRBV4-3 and TRBJ1-1; the match to TRBD1 covers 11 bases. Germline lookup yields CDR1 LGHNA and CDR2 YSLEER. The V gene end was trimmed by 0 bases and the J gene end by 5 bases; junction bases not matched to a gene: 11. The CDR3 consists of 18 residues. The CDR3 coding sequence is TGCGCCAGCAGCCAAGATTCCCCGGGACAGGGGGTTGGTACTGAAGCTTTCTTT. It codes for CASSQDSPGQGVGTEAFF.

V gene TRBV29-1 combines with J gene TRBJ1-2, with a weak D call TRBD1 (6 bases). Germline CDR1 SQVTM, CDR2 ANQGSEA. The CDR3 has 13 residues. Trimming took off 3 bases at V and 4 bases at J, with 12 bases between the two ends. The CDR3 bases are TGCAGCGTTGAGGGGGCGGAAAGCTATGGCTACACCTTC. It codes for CSVEGAESYGYTF. The full variable domain, in which reference TRBV29-1 and TRBJ1-2 provide the parts outside the CDR3, is SAVISQKPSRDICQRGTSLTIQCQVDSQVTMMFWYRQQPGQSLTLIATANQGSEATYESGFVIDKFPISRPNLTFSTLTVSNMSPEDSSIYLCSVEGAESYGYTFGSGTRLTVV.

This chain uses TRBV5-1 with TRBJ2-7; 7 bases are shared with TRBD2. Trimming took 3 bases from V and 5 from J; bases not matched to a gene: 11. The germline CDR1 and CDR2 sequences are SGHRS and YFSETQ. The CDR3 runs to 15 residues. The CDR3 here is CASSWEGRDIDEQYF. The DNA for the CDR3 is TGCGCCAGCAGCTGGGAGGGGCGGGATATCGACGAGCAGTACTTC.

This clone was seen just once. In DNA, the CDR3 is TGTGCCAGCAGTGAACGGGGAATGGATAATAGTCAGTACTTC. Translated, it gives CASSERGMDNSQYF. The genes are TRBV2 and TRBJ2-4; the D gene is possibly TRBD2 (5 bases). This CDR3 comprises 14 residues. The V end was cut by 2 bases, the J end by 12 bases, with 17 bases between. The germline V gene has CDR1 SNHLY and CDR2 FYNNEI.

The V and J genes are TRBV6-5 and TRBJ1-1, with 9 bases fitting TRBD1. J was trimmed by 2 bases and V by 6 bases; bases with no gene match: 7. Germline loops: CDR1 MNHEY, CDR2 SVGAGI. CDR3 length equals 15 residues. CDR3 protein: CASRLRTGANTEAFF. CDR3 in DNA: TGTGCCAGCAGGTTAAGGACAGGGGCTAACACTGAAGCTTTCTTT.

The rearrangement links TRBV6-2 or TRBV6-3 to TRBJ2-6; TRBD1 might be the D (5 bases). Trimming took off 5 bases at V and 3 bases at J, with 11 bases between the two ends. This CDR3 is 15 amino acids long. In germline, CDR1 is MNHEY, CDR2 SVGEGT. CDR3 region: CASSGRVDGANVLTF. The CDR3 coding sequence is TGTGCCAGCAGTGGCAGGGTTGATGGGGCCAACGTCCTGACTTTC.